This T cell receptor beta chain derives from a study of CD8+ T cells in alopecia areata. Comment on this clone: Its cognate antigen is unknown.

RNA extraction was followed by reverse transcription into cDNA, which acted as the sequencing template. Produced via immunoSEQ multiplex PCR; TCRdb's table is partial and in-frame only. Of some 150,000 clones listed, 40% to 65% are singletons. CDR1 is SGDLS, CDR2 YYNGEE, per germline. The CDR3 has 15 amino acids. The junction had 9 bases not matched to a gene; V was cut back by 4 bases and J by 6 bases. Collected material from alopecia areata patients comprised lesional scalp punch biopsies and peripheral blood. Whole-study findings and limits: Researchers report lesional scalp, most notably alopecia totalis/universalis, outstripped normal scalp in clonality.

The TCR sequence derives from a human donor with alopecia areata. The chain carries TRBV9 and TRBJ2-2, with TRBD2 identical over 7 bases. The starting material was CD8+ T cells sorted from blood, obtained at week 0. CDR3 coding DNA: TGTGCCAGCAGCCCCCAAACCCGGGGGGCCGGGGAGCTGTTTTTT. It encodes CASSPQTRGAGELFF.